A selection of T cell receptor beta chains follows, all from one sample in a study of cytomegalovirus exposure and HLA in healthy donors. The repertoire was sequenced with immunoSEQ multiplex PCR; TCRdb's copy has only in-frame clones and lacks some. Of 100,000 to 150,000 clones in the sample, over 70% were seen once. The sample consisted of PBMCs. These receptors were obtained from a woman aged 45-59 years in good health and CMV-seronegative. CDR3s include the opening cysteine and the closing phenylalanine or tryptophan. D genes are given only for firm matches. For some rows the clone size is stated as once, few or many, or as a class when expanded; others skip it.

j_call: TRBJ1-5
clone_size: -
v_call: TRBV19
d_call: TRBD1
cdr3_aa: CATKRDSDNQPQHF
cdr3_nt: TGTGCCACTAAACGGGACAGTGATAATCAGCCCCAGCATTTT

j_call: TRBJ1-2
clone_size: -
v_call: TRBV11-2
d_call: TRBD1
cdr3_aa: CASSLTGTGVNYGYTF
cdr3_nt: TGTGCCAGCAGCCTGACCGGGACAGGGGTAAACTATGGCTACACCTTC

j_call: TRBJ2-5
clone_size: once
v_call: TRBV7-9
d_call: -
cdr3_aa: CASSHSEYGETQYF
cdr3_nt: TGTGCCAGCAGCCATAGCGAATACGGAGAGACCCAGTACTTC

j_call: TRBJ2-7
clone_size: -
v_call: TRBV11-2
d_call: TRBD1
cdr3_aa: CASSYGTGGTYEQYF
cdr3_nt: TGTGCCAGCAGCTATGGGACAGGGGGCACGTACGAGCAGTACTTC

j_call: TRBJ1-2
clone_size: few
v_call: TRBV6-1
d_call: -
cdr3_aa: CATYRVNYGYTF
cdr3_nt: TGTGCCACCTACAGGGTCAACTATGGCTACACCTTC

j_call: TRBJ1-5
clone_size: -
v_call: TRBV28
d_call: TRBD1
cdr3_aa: CASSYWTGSSQPQHF
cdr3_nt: TGTGCCAGCAGTTACTGGACAGGAAGTAGTCAGCCCCAGCATTTT

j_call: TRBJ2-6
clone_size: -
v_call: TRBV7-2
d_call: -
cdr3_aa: CANQGVTGANVLTF
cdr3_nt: TGTGCCAACCAAGGGGTGACTGGGGCCAACGTCCTGACTTTC

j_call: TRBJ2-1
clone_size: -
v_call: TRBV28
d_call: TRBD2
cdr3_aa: CASNGISSGKSSYNEQFF
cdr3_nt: TGTGCCAGCAATGGGATATCTAGCGGAAAAAGCTCCTACAATGAGCAGTTCTTC

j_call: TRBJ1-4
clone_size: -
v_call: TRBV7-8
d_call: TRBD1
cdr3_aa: CASSSSTGENEKLFF
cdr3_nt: TGTGCCAGCAGCTCCTCGACAGGGGAGAATGAAAAACTGTTTTTT

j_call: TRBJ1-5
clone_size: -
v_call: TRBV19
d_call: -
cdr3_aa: CASRRDKNSNQPQHF
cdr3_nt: TGTGCCAGTAGGAGGGACAAGAATAGCAATCAGCCCCAGCATTTT

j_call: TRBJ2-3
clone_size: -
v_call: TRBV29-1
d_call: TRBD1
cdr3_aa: CSDTGGLGDTQYF
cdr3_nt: TGCAGCGACACAGGGGGCCTCGGAGATACGCAGTATTTT

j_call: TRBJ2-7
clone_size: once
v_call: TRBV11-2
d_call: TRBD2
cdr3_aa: CASSNYGIGGSYEQYF
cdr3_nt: TGTGCCAGCAGCAACTACGGGATCGGCGGGAGTTACGAGCAGTACTTC

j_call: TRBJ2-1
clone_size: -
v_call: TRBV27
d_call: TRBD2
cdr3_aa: CASSLGGSSYNEQFF
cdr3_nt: TGTGCCAGCAGTTTAGGCGGGAGCTCCTACAATGAGCAGTTCTTC

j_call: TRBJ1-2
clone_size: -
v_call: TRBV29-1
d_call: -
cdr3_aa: CSVVGRGQNYGYTF
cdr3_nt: TGCAGCGTTGTAGGAAGGGGCCAGAACTATGGCTACACCTTC

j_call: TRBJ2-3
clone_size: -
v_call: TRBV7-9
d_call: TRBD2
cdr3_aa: CASSLVGRGTDTQYF
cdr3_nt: TGTGCCAGCAGCTTGGTCGGGAGGGGCACAGATACGCAGTATTTT

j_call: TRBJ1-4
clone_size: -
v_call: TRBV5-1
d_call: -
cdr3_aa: CASSLGALRGASTHNEKLFF
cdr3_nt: TGCGCCAGCAGCTTGGGGGCCTTGCGGGGTGCCTCCACACATAATGAAAAACTGTTTTTT

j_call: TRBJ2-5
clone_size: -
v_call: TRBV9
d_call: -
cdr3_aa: CASSVGDSQETQYF
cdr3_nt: TGTGCCAGCAGCGTCGGAGACAGTCAAGAGACCCAGTACTTC

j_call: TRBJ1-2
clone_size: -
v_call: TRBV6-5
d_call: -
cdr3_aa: CASRQTGGPNYGYTF
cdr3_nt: TGTGCCAGCAGGCAGACAGGCGGACCTAACTATGGCTACACCTTC

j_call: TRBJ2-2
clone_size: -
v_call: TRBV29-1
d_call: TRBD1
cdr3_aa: CSAMTGTGLTGELFF
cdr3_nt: TGCAGCGCGATGACCGGGACAGGGCTAACCGGGGAGCTGTTTTTT

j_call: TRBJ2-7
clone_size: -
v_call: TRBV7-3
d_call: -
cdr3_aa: CASSYLQGEQYF
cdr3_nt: TGTGCCAGCAGTTACTTACAGGGCGAGCAGTACTTC

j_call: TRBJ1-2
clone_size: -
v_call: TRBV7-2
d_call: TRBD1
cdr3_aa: CASSFRRTGEGYTF
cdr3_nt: TGTGCCAGCAGCTTCAGGAGGACAGGGGAAGGCTACACCTTC

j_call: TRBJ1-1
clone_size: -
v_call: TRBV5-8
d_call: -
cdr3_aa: CASSLVAVEAFF
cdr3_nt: TGTGCCAGCAGCTTGGTGGCAGTAGAAGCTTTCTTT

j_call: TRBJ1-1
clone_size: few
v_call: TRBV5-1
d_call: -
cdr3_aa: CASSLKGGNTEAFF
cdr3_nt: TGCGCCAGCAGCTTGAAAGGGGGAAACACTGAAGCTTTCTTT

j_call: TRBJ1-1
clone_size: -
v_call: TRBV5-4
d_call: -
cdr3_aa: CASSLDLQVEAFF
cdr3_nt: TGTGCCAGCAGCTTGGATTTGCAGGTAGAAGCTTTCTTT

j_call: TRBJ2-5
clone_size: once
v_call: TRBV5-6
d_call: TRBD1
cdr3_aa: CASSLTGTEDTETQYF
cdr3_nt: TGTGCCAGCAGCTTAACCGGGACAGAAGATACGGAGACCCAGTACTTC

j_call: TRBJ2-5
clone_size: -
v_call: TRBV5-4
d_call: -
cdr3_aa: CASSVAGLPGETQYF
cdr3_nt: TGTGCCAGCAGCGTGGCGGGACTTCCGGGGGAGACCCAGTACTTC

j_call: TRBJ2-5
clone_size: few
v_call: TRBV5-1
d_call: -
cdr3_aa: CASSRSVNPALQETQYF
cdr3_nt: TGCGCCAGCAGCCGATCGGTCAATCCCGCCCTACAAGAGACCCAGTACTTC

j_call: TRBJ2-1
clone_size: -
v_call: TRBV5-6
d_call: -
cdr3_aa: CASSVGVPKYNEQFF
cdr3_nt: TGTGCCAGCTCGGTCGGGGTTCCTAAATACAATGAGCAGTTCTTC

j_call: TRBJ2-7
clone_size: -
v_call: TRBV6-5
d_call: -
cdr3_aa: CASNRGGGGFYEQYF
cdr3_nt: TGTGCCAGCAACAGAGGCGGCGGGGGCTTCTACGAGCAGTACTTC

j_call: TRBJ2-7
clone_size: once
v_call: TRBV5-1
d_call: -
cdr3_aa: CASSEQVGYEQYF
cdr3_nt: TGCGCCAGCTCTGAACAGGTTGGCTACGAGCAGTACTTC

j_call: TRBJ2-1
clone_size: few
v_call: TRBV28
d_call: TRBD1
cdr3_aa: CASISGQGPYNEQFF
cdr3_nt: TGTGCCAGCATAAGTGGACAGGGGCCCTACAATGAGCAGTTCTTC

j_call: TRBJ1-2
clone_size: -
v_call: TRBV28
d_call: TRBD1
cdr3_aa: CASSPRGRDHGYTF
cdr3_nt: TGTGCCAGCAGCCCCAGGGGGCGTGACCATGGCTACACCTTC

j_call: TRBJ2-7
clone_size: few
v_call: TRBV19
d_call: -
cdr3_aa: CASSISREPDYEQYF
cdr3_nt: TGTGCCAGTAGTATCAGTCGGGAGCCCGACTACGAGCAGTACTTC

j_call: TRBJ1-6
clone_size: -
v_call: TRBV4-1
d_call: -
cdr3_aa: CASSQDVIGALGNSPLHF
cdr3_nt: TGCGCCAGCAGCCAAGACGTCATAGGGGCTTTGGGTAATTCACCCCTCCACTTT

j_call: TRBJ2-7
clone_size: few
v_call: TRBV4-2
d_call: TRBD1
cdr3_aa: CASSRMGQGSYEQYF
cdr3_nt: TGTGCCAGCAGCCGGATGGGACAGGGCTCATACGAGCAGTACTTC